This entry concerns a single TCR beta chain. Its target antigen remains unknown. Qualities for individual bases were not recorded, and no much larger clone is one base off. V is pruned by 7 bases and J by 10 bases, leaving 9 bases of the junction without a gene match. CDR1 and CDR2, per the germline V gene, are SNHLY and FYNNEI. From its cysteine to its phenylalanine, the CDR3 spans 14 amino acids. Only the CDR3 DNA stays, 42 bases, in frame from base 1. PBMC libraries used mostly 450 to 500 ng of input genomic DNA for deep sequencing, with six replicates per sample. Following the manufacturer's instructions, the team built TCRbeta libraries using the immunoSEQ hsTCRbeta kit. An Illumina NovaSeq 6000 S4 flow cell was used to sequence the final libraries, which had first been combined to 3 nM. The paper's data handling went like this. The immunoSEQ Analyzer handled quality control and preprocessing of the raw data. The analysis was limited to productive rearrangements, and each clonotype was defined by a unique CDR3 amino acid sequence. Repertoire clonality was estimated as the Gini-Simpson index, which was calculated using the R package tcR. Student's t test was used to compare Gini indices, while Pearson correlation assessed associations with tumor size change. TCRdb obtained this table from immuneACCESS and retained in-frame rearrangements with V and J assigned. These tables miss some clones; where compared with another copy, unresolved V genes account for less than half of the shortfall, and the remainder is unexplained. The V and J calls and the clone size are those of that table, but D and trimming were determined from the DNA. The sample table holds tens of thousands of clones, of which 77% were seen once. Around 4.4% of the sample belongs to the ten largest clones.

The sample's time point label is to be understood as: after neoadjuvant nivolumab, at surgical resection. None of the patients had received prior systemic or radiation treatment, and all were newly diagnosed with stage II-IVA oral cavity squamous cell carcinoma. The cohort was composed of patients with HPV-negative, locally advanced oral cavity squamous cell carcinoma. No culture maintenance or expansion was done, as the peripheral blood mononuclear cells went straight to analysis. Samples were obtained from a longitudinal correlative study of a single-arm phase II trial of neoadjuvant nivolumab in oral cavity squamous cell carcinoma. Subject-matched pre- and post-treatment PBMCs and tumors from three responders and three non-responders underwent genomic DNA-based TCRbeta sequencing. Peripheral blood mononuclear cells were drawn once before nivolumab treatment and a second time after treatment, when surgery took place. The Maxwell RSC DNA from Cells kit was used to isolate genomic DNA from PBMCs.

This sample is part of a study of neoadjuvant anti-PD-1 for oral cavity cancer (dated by TCRdb to the early 2020s). Looking at the study overall: Before curative-intent surgical resection, most patients were given three to four biweekly doses of nivolumab at 3 mg/kg. Patients who did not progress were given a fourth nivolumab dose at about day 43 and had definitive surgical resection on days 50-56. Under RECIST 1.1, patients with complete response, partial response or stable disease were classed as responders, and patients with progression were classed as non-responders. The parent correlative cohort included roughly 12 patients, with an approximately 32% response rate.

Here is what the overall study found, with its caveats: The TCR analyses had only three patients in each response group, and the authors called for validation in larger cohorts. Higher pretreatment blood Treg/Th17 ratios correlated with both higher pretreatment blood TCRbeta clonality and lower post-treatment tumor TCRbeta clonality. Within PBMCs, T cell clonality (Gini index) was significantly higher in non-responders than responders after neoadjuvant nivolumab.

The chain couples TRBV2 to TRBJ1-6; 8 junctional bases match TRBD1. The input for sequencing was PBMCs, taken after nivolumab (anti-PD-1) treatment. The receptor comes from a person aged 35-79 years with oral cavity squamous cell carcinoma. CDR3 reads: CASTSRTGKSPLHF. The DNA sequence reads TGTGCCAGCACCTCCAGGACAGGGAAGTCACCCCTCCACTTT. The full variable domain, with segments outside the CDR3 supplied by the reference TRBV2 and TRBJ1-6 proteins, appears as EPEVTQTPSHQVTQMGQEVILRCVPISNHLYFYWYRQILGQKVEFLVSFYNNEISEKSEIFDDQFSVERPDGSNFTLKIRSTKLEDSAMYFCASTSRTGKSPLHFGNGTRLTVT.